This T cell receptor beta chain was identified in a study of cytomegalovirus exposure and HLA in healthy donors. General study points: Sequencing had likely introduced a cluster of highly shared sequence variants as an artifact. Later, an analysis found that common viral pathogens appeared to be linked with several of the most significant clusters. Fewer N-insertions than the roughly 670-donor mean were reportedly shown by an Asian-associated ancestry cluster in a later analysis.

Trimming removed 0 bases at V and 1 base at J, with 13 bases between. CDR1 and CDR2 (germline): SGHTS, YDEGEE. This CDR3 has 17 residues. Vbeta (60) and Jbeta (13) primers were used in the PCR. Measured with immunoSEQ multiplex PCR; TCRdb has only the in-frame clones, and not every one. This sample carries over 150,000 clones, roughly 80% of them seen once, and the ten largest clones take around 7.7%. As for this clone: Its antigen is still unknown.

As for the donors, each was a healthy bone marrow donor. The V and J genes are TRBV5-8 and TRBJ2-2, with TRBD2 as a possible D gene (6 bases). The sample was PBMCs. The TCR comes from a woman in her 30s in good health and CMV-seropositive. The CDR3 protein is CASSLGLVGGNTGELFF. DNA of the CDR3: TGTGCCAGCAGCTTGGGACTAGTTGGGGGGAACACCGGGGAGCTGTTTTTT.